A selection of T cell receptor beta chains follows, all from one sample in a study of T cells in Graves' hyperthyroidism and ophthalmopathy. Using its own MiXCR run on the multiplex PCR reads, TCRdb lists one record per CDR3 protein. The sample shows a few hundred thousand distinct CDR3 sequences, about half of them seen only once. The sequencing input was peripheral blood or thyroid tissue (not recorded which). The source is an adult woman with Graves' disease, either hyperthyroidism or ophthalmopathy (not recorded which). Both conserved end residues are part of each CDR3. Each record gives: J gene, V gene, D gene, clone size, CDR3 DNA, CDR3 protein. D genes are given only for firm matches. For some rows the clone size is stated as once, few or many, or as a class when expanded; others skip it.

TRBJ1-4 TRBV20-1 TRBD1 many TGCAGTGCTTACCGGGACAGGGAAAAACTGTTTTTT CSAYRDREKLFF
TRBJ1-6 TRBV27 NA NA TGTGCCAGCTCGGACTCTCTCGGGTCACCCCTCCACTTT CASSDSLGSPLHF
TRBJ2-7 TRBV20-1 TRBD2 many TGCAGTGCTAGAGTTGTTTTGGAAGGGACTAACTCCTACGAGCAGTACTTC CSARVVLEGTNSYEQYF
TRBJ1-5 TRBV18 NA few TGTGCCAGCTCCCCTGACCGGGCGATCCAGCCCCAGCATTTT CASSPDRAIQPQHF
TRBJ2-5 TRBV5-5 NA many TGTGCCAGCAGCATGGTCACAGGAGGGGAGACCCAGTACTTC CASSMVTGGETQYF
TRBJ2-5 TRBV7-6 NA NA TGTGCCAGCAGCTTGCTGGGGGACTTGAAGACCCAGTACTTC CASSLLGDLKTQYF
TRBJ2-7 TRBV2 NA many TGTGCCAGCAGGGACGACAGGAGTCTTTCCTACGAGCAGTACTTC CASRDDRSLSYEQYF
TRBJ1-5 TRBV12-3/TRBV12-4 TRBD1 once TGTGCCAGCAGTCAAGACACAGGGGGCAAAGCCCAGCATTTT CASSQDTGGKAQHF
TRBJ2-7 TRBV5-1 NA many TGCGCCAGCAGCTTACATGACAGCTACGAGCAGTACTTC CASSLHDSYEQYF
TRBJ1-6 TRBV7-6 TRBD1 once TGTGTCAGCAGCTTAGCAGGGGGCCGGAATTCACCCCTCCACTTT CVSSLAGGRNSPLHF
TRBJ2-5 TRBV7-8 NA NA TGTGCCAGCAGCTTAGCCCGGGGCTTGGGGAACACTGGCGAGACCCAGTACTTC CASSLARGLGNTGETQYF
TRBJ2-6 TRBV12-3/TRBV12-4 NA many TGTGCCAGCAGATCCAGTGGGACTGGGGCCAACGTCCTGACTTTC CASRSSGTGANVLTF
TRBJ2-5 TRBV14 NA NA TGTGCCAGCAGCCAGCTCGCAGGGACCCAGTACTTC CASSQLAGTQYF
TRBJ2-5 TRBV29-1 NA many TGCAGCGTGGGGGGGGGCAGTGCCATGGAGACCCAGTACTTC CSVGGGSAMETQYF
TRBJ2-7 TRBV7-2 TRBD2 NA TGTGCCAGCAGCCATTCTAGCGGGTACTCCTACGAGCAGTACTTC CASSHSSGYSYEQYF
TRBJ2-2 TRBV2 NA many TGTGCCAGCTACCACACCGGGGAGCTGTTTTTT CASYHTGELFF
TRBJ1-2 TRBV7-9 NA NA TGTGCCAGCAGCGTCGCCAGTGCCTATGGCTACACCTTC CASSVASAYGYTF
TRBJ1-5 TRBV5-1 NA many TGCGCCAGCAGTCCACAGGGTCCGACTCAGCCCCAGCATTTT CASSPQGPTQPQHF
TRBJ2-7 TRBV2 NA NA TGTGCCAGCATCGAGGCCGGGGGGCGCTCCTACGAGCAGTACTTC CASIEAGGRSYEQYF
TRBJ2-7 TRBV20-1 NA many TGCAGTGCTAAGGAGGGAGCCTACGAGCAGTACTTC CSAKEGAYEQYF
TRBJ1-3 TRBV29-1 NA NA TGCAGCGGGGACCGACGACCCTTCTCTGGAAACACCATATATTTT CSGDRRPFSGNTIYF
TRBJ1-2 TRBV7-2 NA NA TGTGCCAGCAGCTTAGCTGTAAGGGGCCGGAAAGGCTACACCTTC CASSLAVRGRKGYTF
TRBJ2-7 TRBV7-8 TRBD2 NA TGTGCCAGCAGCAGACCCAGAGCGGGATTCGGCGAGCAGTACTTC CASSRPRAGFGEQYF
TRBJ2-7 TRBV28 NA many TGTGCCACCCACATCAGAAGAGACGAGCAGTACTTC CATHIRRDEQYF
TRBJ1-5 TRBV7-2 NA many TGTGCCAGCAGCTTACAAGCTCGGAGCAATCAGCCCCAGCATTTT CASSLQARSNQPQHF
TRBJ2-3 TRBV9 NA many TGTGCCAGCAGCTATGATACAGATACGCAGTATTTT CASSYDTDTQYF
TRBJ1-3 TRBV6-1 NA many TGTGCCAGCAGCGAACAGGTTCACTCTGGAAACACCATATATTTT CASSEQVHSGNTIYF
TRBJ1-3 TRBV11-1 NA once TGTGCCAGCAGGTTACACGCTGGGTCTGGAAACACCATATATTTT CASRLHAGSGNTIYF
TRBJ2-6 TRBV5-1 NA many TGCGCCAGCAGCTTGGGGGGTACGATGGCCAACGTCCTGACTTTC CASSLGGTMANVLTF
TRBJ1-2 TRBV7-3 TRBD1 NA TGTGCCAGCAGCTTTGGACAGGGTCGGGGCTACACCTTC CASSFGQGRGYTF
TRBJ1-2 TRBV9 NA many TGTGCCAGCAGCGTAGATTGGGGTTCTGGCGGCTACACCTTC CASSVDWGSGGYTF
TRBJ1-6 TRBV6-5 NA many TGTGCCAGCGGGTGGCCACCCCTCCACTTT CASGWPPLHF
TRBJ1-4 TRBV29-1 TRBD1 once TGCAGCGCTTATGACAGGGGAACTAATGAAAAACTGTTTTTT CSAYDRGTNEKLFF
TRBJ1-1 TRBV5-1 NA once TGCGCCAGCAACCAAGACAGTAACACTGAAGCTTTCTTT CASNQDSNTEAFF
TRBJ1-6 TRBV7-6 NA NA TGTGCCAGCAGCTTAGAAGGCGGGAGAAGCTCACCCCTCCACTTT CASSLEGGRSSPLHF
TRBJ1-1 TRBV5-1 TRBD1 many TGCGCCAGCCGATTACAGGGGAAAGCTTTCTTT CASRLQGKAFF
TRBJ2-7 TRBV7-2 TRBD1 NA TGTGCCAGCAGCCAGGGACAGGGGGCGCGCGAGCAGTACTTC CASSQGQGAREQYF
TRBJ1-4 TRBV7-9 TRBD1 many TGTGCCAGCAGCTTACAGGGGGTAAAACTGTTTTTT CASSLQGVKLFF
TRBJ2-5 TRBV6-6 TRBD2 few TGTGCCATCAGTGGCCCCGGGACTAGCGGAGAGACCCAGTACTTC CAISGPGTSGETQYF
TRBJ1-6 TRBV5-7 TRBD1 once TGTGCCAGCAGCGCATCGCCGACAGGGGAAAATTCACCCCTCCACTTT CASSASPTGENSPLHF
TRBJ2-7 TRBV7-8 NA NA TGTGCCAGCAGCCGCAGACCAGTGGGGGCCGAGCAGTACTTC CASSRRPVGAEQYF
TRBJ2-7 TRBV7-8 NA NA TGTGCCAGCAGACCGGGACCCCGCCGCTCCTACGAGCAGTACTTC CASRPGPRRSYEQYF
TRBJ2-7 TRBV6-2/TRBV6-3 TRBD2 many TGTGCCAGCAGTTACTTCGGACTAGCGGGAGGCGAGCAGTACTTC CASSYFGLAGGEQYF
TRBJ1-1 TRBV5-1 TRBD1 NA TGCGCCAGCAGCCTAGGGACAGGAAGGATGATGAACACTGAAGCTTTCTTT CASSLGTGRMMNTEAFF
TRBJ2-5 TRBV20-1 NA NA TGCAGTGCTAGAGTAGGTGGGCTCCAAGAGACCCAGTACTTC CSARVGGLQETQYF
TRBJ2-5 TRBV7-2 NA NA TGTGCCAGCAGGAGCGGCCGGGAGACCCAGTACTTC CASRSGRETQYF
TRBJ2-7 TRBV12-3/TRBV12-4 TRBD2 many TGTGCCAGCAGTTTAACTAGCGGGACACATTTC CASSLTSGTHF
TRBJ1-1 TRBV10-3 NA NA TGTGCCATCGCGCAGGGGACTGGGGATACTGAAGCTTTCTTT CAIAQGTGDTEAFF
TRBJ1-4 TRBV19 TRBD1 many TGTGCCAGCTCGGACAGGGGTGGTGAAAAACTGTTTTTT CASSDRGGEKLFF
TRBJ1-5 TRBV4-1 NA many TGCGCCAGCAGCCAAAGTCCTATCAGCAATCAGCCCCAGCATTTT CASSQSPISNQPQHF
TRBJ2-7 TRBV29-1 NA NA TGCAGCGTTGTTGGTGGGGCGGGACAGTCGAATGACGAGCAGTACTTC CSVVGGAGQSNDEQYF
TRBJ1-2 TRBV19 NA NA TGTGCCAGTAACCTACGGGTCTCATCCTGGGATGGCTACACCTTC CASNLRVSSWDGYTF
TRBJ2-5 TRBV19 NA many TGTGCCACCCTGGACTCCCGAAGGAGCGGGACCCAGTACTTC CATLDSRRSGTQYF
TRBJ2-7 TRBV10-3 NA NA TGTGCCATCAGGGACCATCAGGGATACGAGCAGTACTTC CAIRDHQGYEQYF
TRBJ1-1 TRBV15 NA few TGTGCCACCAGCACAAGATTACGGGGGCAAGCTGAAGCTTTCTTT CATSTRLRGQAEAFF
TRBJ1-1 TRBV25-1 NA NA TGTGCCAGCAGTGAATTCGCGGGGGTCGGCACTGAAGCTTTCTTT CASSEFAGVGTEAFF
TRBJ1-5 TRBV7-6 NA NA TGTGCCAGCAGCTTAGAGGTTAGCAATCAGCCCCAGCATTTT CASSLEVSNQPQHF
TRBJ1-5 TRBV19 TRBD1 NA TGTGCCAGTAGTATAGATTATAGCGGGGACAGGGGCAATCAGCCCCAGCATTTT CASSIDYSGDRGNQPQHF
TRBJ1-1 TRBV7-2 NA few TGTGCCAGCAGCCGTAGGGGGGAGAAAGCTTTCTTT CASSRRGEKAFF